This T cell receptor (beta chain) was sequenced for a study of T cells in Graves' hyperthyroidism and ophthalmopathy. The wider study: Prior to any treatment, at the point of initial diagnosis, peripheral blood was collected. Points from the study as a whole: By a 13 V-J model, ophthalmopathy was set apart from stable hyperthyroidism.

Researchers took RNA transcripts and amplified the TCR beta CDR3 regions from them. Primed by the HTBI set, a first-round RT-PCR was run on the TCR CDR3. A single record per CDR3 protein comes from TCRdb applying MiXCR to the multiplex PCR reads. The profile shows some 720,000 distinct CDR3 sequences, about a sixth of them singletons. There are a few counts of this clonotype. Its specificity is not known. CDR1 LNHDA and CDR2 SQIVND come from the germline V gene (reference sequence). J lost 4 bases, V lost 6 bases, and 8 bases had no gene match. The CDR3 runs to 15 residues. PBMCs were derived from about 10 ml fresh peripheral blood.

Sequencing was performed on blood. The rearrangement uses TRBV19 and TRBJ2-2, with 7 nucleotides matching TRBD1. This clonotype was obtained from a man in his late teens or twenties with Graves' hyperthyroidism. This CDR3 reads CASSADRDPTGELFF. CDR3 coding DNA: TGTGCCAGTAGCGCCGACAGGGATCCCACCGGGGAGCTGTTTTTT.